The 13 T cell receptor beta chains listed next were all sequenced from one sample in a study of T cells in Graves' hyperthyroidism and ophthalmopathy. Amplification of TCR beta CDR3 regions used RNA as the template. An initial round of RT-PCR targeting the TCR CDR3 relied on the HTBI primer set. MiXCR, run by TCRdb on the multiplex PCR reads, gives a single entry per CDR3 protein. The table has fewer than 450,000 distinct CDR3 sequences, about 18% seen once. Source material: blood. The receptors were sampled from a woman in her 30s with Graves' hyperthyroidism that later progressed to Graves' ophthalmopathy.

This clonotype was seen repeatedly, ten times or more. This chain joins TRBV7-8 and TRBJ1-2; D not resolved. Trimming shortened V by 3 bases and J by 7 bases, and 18 bases separated the two germline ends. This CDR3 comprises 15 residues. Germline lookup yields CDR1 SGHVS and CDR2 FQNEAQ. CDR3 coding DNA: TGTGCCAGCAGCTTCGGGCGTGTCATTCCGGGTGGCTACACCTTC. It translates to CASSFGRVIPGGYTF.

The V and J genes are TRBV20-1 and TRBJ2-1; 9 positions match TRBD1. This CDR3 has 13 amino acids. Germline lookup yields CDR1 DFQATT and CDR2 SNEGSKA (reference sequence). The V segment lost 7 bases and the J segment 0 bases; nucleotides outside the gene matches: 1. The CDR3 reads CSVGQGSYNEQFF. CDR3 coding DNA: TGCAGTGTGGGACAGGGCTCCTACAATGAGCAGTTCTTC.

This clonotype was counted ten times or more. The chain carries TRBV6-5 and TRBJ2-7; TRBD2 agrees at 12 bases. V lost 2 bases and J lost 2; bases outside the gene matches: 1. Germline CDR1 is MNHEY and CDR2 is SVGAGI. This CDR3 is 15 amino acids long. The CDR3 here is CASSYLAGGTYEQYF. CDR3 DNA: TGTGCCAGCAGTTACCTAGCGGGAGGGACCTACGAGCAGTACTTC.

The CDR3: CASSQDSPGAGGSWSYEQYF. The CDR3 DNA reads TGCGCCAGCAGCCAAGACAGCCCGGGAGCGGGAGGATCTTGGTCCTACGAGCAGTACTTC. J is TRBJ2-7 and V is TRBV4-1, with 9 bases that match TRBD2. The germline gives CDR1 MGHRA, CDR2 YSYEKL. The CDR3 loop spans 20 amino acids. Trimming cost V 0 bases and J 1 base; bases outside gene matches: 16.

The table lists this clonotype with a count of one. The chain recombines TRBV30 with TRBJ1-4; no reliable D call. CDR1 is GTSNPN, CDR2 SVGIG, per germline (reference sequence). V lost 2 bases and J 8 bases, leaving 21 bases between the germline ends. The CDR3 contains 16 residues. The DNA of the CDR3 is TGTGCCTGGAGTCCGGGCCGGATCCCAAGAGGGGAAAAACTGTTTTTT. It codes for CAWSPGRIPRGEKLFF.

This clonotype was detected a few times. V usage is TRBV4-2 and J usage is TRBJ2-1; the match to TRBD2 covers 8 bases. Germline trimming cut 0 bases from V and 5 bases from J; bases unmatched to any gene: 3. CDR1 and CDR2 (germline): LGHNA, YNFKEQ. The CDR3 has 15 residues. The CDR3 loop reads CASSQESGLDNEQFF. CDR3 coding DNA: TGTGCCAGCAGCCAAGAGTCGGGACTAGACAATGAGCAGTTCTTC.

This clonotype was counted many times. This chain joins TRBV2 and TRBJ1-1; maybe TRBD1 (6 bases). The germline gives CDR1 SNHLY, CDR2 FYNNEI. This CDR3 is 14 amino acids long. V lost 9 bases to trimming and J lost 4 bases, with 18 bases between them. The DNA for the CDR3 is TGTGCCAGAGAGGAGCCTACAGGGTTCACTGAAGCTTTCTTT. Protein product: CAREEPTGFTEAFF.

The chain links TRBV7-6 to TRBJ1-1, with D tentatively TRBD1 (6 bases). The CDR3 is 13 residues long. The V and J ends lost 1 base and 7 bases respectively, with 10 bases between them. CDR1 and CDR2 from the germline V gene are SGHVS and FNYEAQ. The CDR3 bases are TGTGCCAGCAGCTTAGGGGGACACGGTGAAGCTTTCTTT. Its protein product is CASSLGGHGEAFF.

There are a few counts of this clonotype. The gene calls are TRBV29-1 and TRBJ1-2, with D possibly TRBD1 on 6 matching bases. This CDR3 is built from 13 residues. Between the trimmed V and J ends, which lost 4 bases and 0 bases, there was a span of 9 bases. Looked up from germline, CDR1 is SQVTM and CDR2 is ANQGSEA. The CDR3 loop is CSVGPGANYGYTF. The DNA for the CDR3 is TGCAGCGTTGGGCCAGGGGCTAACTATGGCTACACCTTC.

The V gene is TRBV6-2 or TRBV6-3, the J gene TRBJ2-1; D may be TRBD1 (6 bases). This CDR3 contains 15 residues. Germline CDR1 reads MNHEY; CDR2 reads SVGEGT. Trimming removed 2 bases at V and 3 bases at J, with 11 bases between. The CDR3, as DNA: TGTGCCAGCAGTTACGGTCAGGGGAACTACAATGAGCAGTTCTTC. Translating gives CASSYGQGNYNEQFF.

Many counts were recorded for this clonotype. The J gene is TRBJ1-5, the V gene TRBV6-1, with D maybe TRBD1 (5 bases). The CDR3 is 15 residues long. Per the germline V gene, CDR1 is MNHNS and CDR2 is SASEGT. The ends were cut back, 2 bases at V and 4 bases at J, with 12 bases in the middle. The CDR3 nucleotides are TGTGCCAGCAGTGAAATCGGGGCAGGGAATCAGCCCCAGCATTTT. As protein: CASSEIGAGNQPQHF.

This clonotype was seen a handful of times. The gene calls are TRBV20-1 and TRBJ2-2; D not resolved. There are 14 residues in the CDR3. Trimming left V 6 bases short and J 7 bases short, with 18 bases between. Germline V gene sequence: CDR1 DFQATT, CDR2 SNEGSKA (reference sequence). CDR3 DNA sequence: TGCAGTGCCCGTACTCAGATGGTGGACGGGGAGCTGTTTTTT. Encoded protein: CSARTQMVDGELFF.

The chain uses TRBV4-2 and TRBJ2-1; 7 bases map to TRBD2. V lost 5 bases, J lost 8 bases, and 9 bases stayed unmatched. Germline CDR1 is LGHNA and CDR2 is YNFKEQ. The CDR3 extends over 14 amino acids. Written as DNA, the CDR3 is TGTGCCAGCAGCTGGGCGGGAGCCAGGGATGAGCAGTTCTTC. This codes for CASSWAGARDEQFF.